These 10 T cell receptor beta chains originate from one sample sequenced in a study of CDR3 diversity in severe acne. TCRdb called the PCR reads again in MiXCR, with one record for every CDR3 protein. The data hold about 76,000 distinct CDR3 sequences, with about 54% observed a single time. The specimen was blood. Receptors originate from a male donor in good health, without acne.

Concerning this clonotype itself: One junction end does not reproduce the germline sequence, and a read error may be involved. The rearrangement joins TRBV10-3 to TRBJ1-6; 9 positions agree with TRBD1. The CDR3 extends over 18 amino acids. Germline loops: CDR1 ENHRY, CDR2 SYGVKD. The CDR3 nucleotides read TGTGCCAGCAGTAAAGGACAGGGGCAGAGCTCCTATAATTCACCCCTCCACTTT. Translating it yields CASSKGQGQSSYNSPLHF.

The J gene is TRBJ2-5, the V gene TRBV15; no definite D call. This CDR3 has 15 amino acids. The V gene lost 0 bases and the J gene lost 9 bases, with 17 bases spanning the gap. Per germline, CDR1 LNHNV and CDR2 YYDKDF (reference sequence). The CDR3 nucleotides read TGTGCCACCAGCAGAGATTTACAGCCTAATAAGCCCCAGTACTTC. It specifies CATSRDLQPNKPQYF.

This clonotype occurred many times. V gene TRBV9 combines with J gene TRBJ2-7; 8 bases map to TRBD2. Germline V lookup: CDR1 SGDLS, CDR2 YYNGEE. This CDR3 is 18 amino acids long. V lost 0 bases and J lost 6; bases outside the gene matches: 17. The CDR3 DNA follows: TGTGCCAGCAGCGTAGAAACCGGGACTAGTGTCCCGCCTTCCGAGCAGTACTTC. Residues: CASSVETGTSVPPSEQYF.

At least ten counts were recorded for this clonotype. The rearrangement uses TRBV28 and TRBJ2-7; TRBD1 aligns across 8 bases. Trimming at V came to 4 bases and at J to 2 bases, leaving 10 bases not matched to a gene. The germline V gene has CDR1 MDHEN and CDR2 SYDVKM. The CDR3 has 16 residues. CDR3 protein: CASSWRFGTGTYEQYF. The DNA for the CDR3 is TGTGCCAGCAGTTGGAGGTTCGGGACAGGTACCTACGAGCAGTACTTC.

The chain joins TRBV7-9 to TRBJ1-2; unclear D gene. The V end was cut by 7 bases, the J end by 2 bases, with 11 bases between. The germline CDR1 and CDR2 sequences are SEHNR and FQNEAQ (reference sequence). This CDR3 spans 13 amino acids. CDR3 in DNA: TGTGCCAGCAACCTCGGACGGAACTATGGCTACACCTTC. It encodes CASNLGRNYGYTF.

This sequence joins TRBV5-1 and TRBJ1-2, with D tentatively TRBD1 (6 bases). The germline CDR1 and CDR2 sequences are SGHRS and YFSETQ. V was shortened by 4 bases and J by 4 bases, with 17 bases between the two germline ends. The CDR3 runs to 15 residues. CDR3 loop: CASSQLADRLYGYTF. The CDR3 nucleotides are TGCGCCAGCAGCCAACTGGCCGACAGGCTCTATGGCTACACCTTC.

As DNA, the CDR3 is TGTGCCAGCAGATCCCGAGGGGATACCTACGAGCAGTACTTC. It specifies CASRSRGDTYEQYF. The chain combines TRBV28 with TRBJ2-7; D assignment may be TRBD1 or TRBD2 (5 bases each). Germline assignment: CDR1 MDHEN and CDR2 SYDVKM. V lost 6 bases and J lost 2, with 14 bases in between. The CDR3 loop spans 14 amino acids.

This clonotype was counted ten times or more. The chain links TRBV5-1 to TRBJ2-2; 12 nucleotides line up with TRBD2. The CDR3 is made up of 18 amino acids. V shed 4 bases and J 3 bases; nucleotides not matched to a gene: 10. Looked up from germline, CDR1 is SGHRS and CDR2 is YFSETQ. The DNA of the CDR3 is TGCGCCAGCAGCCCGACTAGCGGGGGCCATCTATACACCGGGGAGCTGTTTTTT. Translation gives CASSPTSGGHLYTGELFF.

Turning to this clonotype: Relative to the germline gene, one junction end is altered; a read error may explain this. The chain links TRBV4-1 to TRBJ2-3, with D perhaps assigned TRBD1 or TRBD2 (5 bases each). This CDR3 has 14 amino acids. Germline V gene sequence: CDR1 MGHRA, CDR2 YSYEKL. DNA for the CDR3: TGTGCCAGCGGACCTCCTGGGGGTGCAGATACGCAGTATTTT. Translating it yields CASGPPGGADTQYF.

This clonotype was detected many times. The chain joins TRBV6-5 to TRBJ2-3; 13 nucleotides line up with TRBD2. V was pared by 6 bases and J by 6 bases, with 6 bases of the junction left unmatched. Germline V gene data show CDR1 as MNHEY and CDR2 as SVGAGI. This CDR3 comprises 15 residues. CDR3 coding DNA: TGTGCCAGCAGCGGACTAGCGGGGGCGGGGGATACGCAGTATTTT. This gives the protein CASSGLAGAGDTQYF.